This T cell receptor (beta chain) stems from a study of cytomegalovirus exposure and HLA in healthy donors. About the research overall: An earlier analysis found roughly 110 million unique TCR beta sequences from approximately 170 million T cells. Study-level results: The study carried out a later analysis of TCR beta sequences. It associated around 17,000 of them with specific HLA alleles at a false discovery rate of 0.05. Earlier findings revealed that most TCR beta V segments proved productive either about 90% or about 30% of the time.

With 60 Vbeta and 13 Jbeta primers, the PCR was carried out. This table comes from immunoSEQ multiplex PCR, and its TCRdb copy is limited to in-frame clones, with some not included. Of fewer than 150,000 clones listed, over 15% are singletons. There are 16 residues in the CDR3. The ends lost 3 bases at V and 4 bases at J; junction bases unmatched: 5. Germline CDR1 and CDR2: SGDLS and YYNGEE. As regards this clone: What it binds is not known.

The clonotype comes from a woman aged 18-29 years in good health and CMV-seronegative. Sequenced input: PBMCs. The chain couples TRBV9 to TRBJ2-1; TRBD2 agrees at 12 bases. CDR3 protein: CASSAWTSGIYNEQFF. The CDR3, as DNA: TGTGCCAGCAGCGCCTGGACTAGCGGGATATACAATGAGCAGTTCTTC. The full variable domain, rest sourced from reference TRBV9 and TRBJ2-1, is DSGVTQTPKHLITATGQRVTLRCSPRSGDLSVYWYQQSLDQGLQFLIQYYNGEERAKGNILERFSAQQFPDLHSELNLSSLELGDSALYFCASSAWTSGIYNEQFFGPGTRLTVL.